This TCR beta chain was sequenced for a study of shared clonotypes between healthy human individuals. This table comes from immunoSEQ multiplex PCR, and its TCRdb copy is limited to in-frame clones, with some not included. The sample includes approximately 2.4 million clones, under 97% of them seen just once. V shed 6 bases, J shed 8 bases, and the junction held 9 bases outside the gene matches. The CDR3 contains 14 residues. Germline V lookup: CDR1 MNHEY, CDR2 SMNVEV (reference sequence). Input material: naive CD4+ T cells sorted from blood. Indicated subset: CD45RA+ positively selected. V and J are TRBV27 and TRBJ1-4; TRBD1 matches at 7 bases. The sequence was obtained from a young man in good health. This CDR3 reads CASSLTGSWEKLFF. CDR3 nucleotides: TGTGCCAGCAGCCTGACAGGGTCATGGGAAAAACTGTTTTTT.